The 10 T cell receptor beta chains in this list originate from one sample, sequenced in a study of blood T cell repertoires in COVID-19. Sequencing used immunoSEQ multiplex PCR; TCRdb keeps in-frame clones, though not all of them. This table holds about 150,000 clones, over 75% found once. The sequencing sample was made of peripheral blood. The receptors here all came from a woman aged 55-69 years with active COVID-19.

The chain couples TRBV30 to TRBJ2-3; D unresolved. The CDR3 is made up of 12 amino acids. Per the germline V gene, CDR1 is GTSNPN and CDR2 is SVGIG (reference sequence). Trimming removed 2 bases from V and 2 bases from J, with 5 bases in between. The CDR3 sequence is CAWSLFTDTQYF. CDR3 nucleotide sequence: TGTGCCTGGAGTCTCTTCACAGATACGCAGTATTTT.

The genes are TRBV27 and TRBJ2-7; 11 bases agree with TRBD1. V lost 6 bases, J lost 7 bases, and 17 bases stayed unmatched. Germline CDR1 MNHEY, CDR2 SMNVEV (reference sequence). The CDR3 spans 17 residues. CDR3 sequence reads: CASRITPPGDRGAEQYF. CDR3 coding DNA: TGTGCCAGCAGGATCACTCCTCCTGGGGACAGGGGGGCTGAGCAGTACTTC.

V and J are TRBV7-2 and TRBJ2-4; 14 bases match TRBD2. Germline values: CDR1 SGHTA, CDR2 FQGNSA. The CDR3 has 19 amino acids. V lost 2 bases and J lost 1; bases outside the gene matches: 7. The CDR3 protein is CASSLLATSGRVAKNIQYF. In DNA, the CDR3 is TGTGCCAGCAGCTTACTCGCGACTAGCGGGAGGGTCGCCAAAAACATTCAGTACTTC.

The chain employs TRBV29-1 and TRBJ1-4; 8 bases are shared with TRBD1. CDR3 length equals 13 residues. Trimming took 6 bases from V and 4 from J; bases not matched to a gene: 4. Germline CDR1 and CDR2: SQVTM and ANQGSEA. The CDR3 DNA reads TGCAGCGTCTCGGGACAGGTTAATGAAAAACTGTTTTTT. Its translation is CSVSGQVNEKLFF.

The CDR3 DNA reads TGTGCCAGTAGTCCTCTAGCGGGAGGGGGGAATGAGCAGTTCTTC. Translated, it gives CASSPLAGGGNEQFF. The chain uses TRBV19 and TRBJ2-1; 12 bases are shared with TRBD2. Trimming at V came to 5 bases and at J to 7 bases, leaving 6 bases not matched to a gene. The CDR3 has 15 amino acids. Germline V gives CDR1 LNHDA, CDR2 SQIVND (reference sequence). The whole variable domain, filled in from reference TRBV19 and TRBJ2-1, reads DGGITQSPKYLFRKEGQNVTLSCEQNLNHDAMYWYRQDPGQGLRLIYYSQIVNDFQKGDIAEGYSVSREKKESFPLTVTSAQKNPTAFYLCASSPLAGGGNEQFFGPGTRLTVL.

The J gene is TRBJ2-7, the V gene TRBV3-1 (or the pseudogene TRBV3-2); possible D gene TRBD2, 6 bases. The V gene lost 3 bases and the J gene lost 9 bases, with 18 bases spanning the gap. CDR1 is LGHDT, CDR2 YNNKEL, per germline (reference sequence). This CDR3 is 14 amino acids long. The CDR3, as DNA: TGTGCCAGCAGCCAGGGAGGCCAGCGAGCAGGGCAGTACTTC. Its protein is CASSQGGQRAGQYF.

The V call is TRBV7-9, the J call TRBJ1-2, with 7 bases identical to TRBD1. This CDR3 region has 15 residues. V dropped 0 bases and J dropped 2; count of bases not matched to a gene: 3. In germline, CDR1 is SEHNR, CDR2 FQNEAQ (reference sequence). The CDR3 protein is CASSLAGTVNYGYTF. Written as DNA, the CDR3 is TGTGCCAGCAGCTTAGCGGGGACAGTCAACTATGGCTACACCTTC. Together with reference TRBV7-9 and TRBJ1-2, the CDR3 gives the full variable domain: DTGVSQNPRHKITKRGQNVTFRCDPISEHNRLYWYRQTLGQGPEFLTYFQNEAQLEKSRLLSDRFSAERPKGSFSTLEIQRTEQGDSAMYLCASSLAGTVNYGYTFGSGTRLTVV.

This sequence joins TRBV5-1 and TRBJ2-5; TRBD2 matches 10 bases. The V gene's germline CDR1 is SGHRS and CDR2 YFSETQ. V shed 3 bases and J 2 bases; nucleotides not matched to a gene: 4. The CDR3 length is 15 residues. The DNA for the CDR3 is TGCGCCAGCAGCTCCGGGACTAGCGTACAAGAGACCCAGTACTTC. Its translation: CASSSGTSVQETQYF.

The chain recombines TRBV9 with TRBJ1-2; TRBD1 is a possible D gene (5 bases). Germline values: CDR1 SGDLS, CDR2 YYNGEE. Trimming pared 0 bases from V and 7 bases from J, leaving 13 bases between. The CDR3 has 14 residues. The CDR3 here is CASSVAGDQVGYTF. The DNA for the CDR3 is TGTGCCAGCAGCGTAGCGGGGGACCAGGTTGGCTACACCTTC.

The chain joins TRBV28 to TRBJ2-7; 7 positions agree with TRBD2. Germline V gives CDR1 MDHEN, CDR2 SYDVKM. The CDR3 consists of 15 residues. The junction had 9 bases not matched to a gene; V was cut back by 3 bases and J by 4 bases. The CDR3 DNA is TGTGCCAGCAGTTTGGGAGGGGAGGCCAAGTACGAGCAGTACTTC. Amino acid sequence: CASSLGGEAKYEQYF.